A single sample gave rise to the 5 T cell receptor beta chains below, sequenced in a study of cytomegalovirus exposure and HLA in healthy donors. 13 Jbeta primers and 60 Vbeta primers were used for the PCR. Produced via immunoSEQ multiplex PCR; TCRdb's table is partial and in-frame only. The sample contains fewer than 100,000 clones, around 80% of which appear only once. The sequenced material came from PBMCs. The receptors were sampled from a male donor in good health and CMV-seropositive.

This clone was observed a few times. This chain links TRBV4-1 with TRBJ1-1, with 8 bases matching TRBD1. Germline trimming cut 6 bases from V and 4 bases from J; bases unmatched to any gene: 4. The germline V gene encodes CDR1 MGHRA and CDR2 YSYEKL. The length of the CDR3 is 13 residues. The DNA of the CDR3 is TGCGCCAGCAGTCGAACAGGGGGCACTGAAGCTTTCTTT. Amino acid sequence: CASSRTGGTEAFF.

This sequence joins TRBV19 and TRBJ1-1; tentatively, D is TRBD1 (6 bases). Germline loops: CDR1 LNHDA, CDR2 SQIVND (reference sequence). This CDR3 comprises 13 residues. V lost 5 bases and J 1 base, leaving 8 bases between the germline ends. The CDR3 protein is CASSAQGNTEAFF. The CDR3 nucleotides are TGTGCCAGTAGTGCACAGGGGAACACTGAAGCTTTCTTT. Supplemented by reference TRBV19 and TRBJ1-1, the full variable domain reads DGGITQSPKYLFRKEGQNVTLSCEQNLNHDAMYWYRQDPGQGLRLIYYSQIVNDFQKGDIAEGYSVSREKKESFPLTVTSAQKNPTAFYLCASSAQGNTEAFFGQGTRLTVV.

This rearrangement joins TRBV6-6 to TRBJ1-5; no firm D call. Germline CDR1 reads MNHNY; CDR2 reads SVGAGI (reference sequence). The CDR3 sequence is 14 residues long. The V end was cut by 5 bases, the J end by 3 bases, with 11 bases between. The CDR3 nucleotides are TGTGCCAGCAGTCCCGCGGGGAACAATCAGCCCCAGCATTTT. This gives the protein CASSPAGNNQPQHF.

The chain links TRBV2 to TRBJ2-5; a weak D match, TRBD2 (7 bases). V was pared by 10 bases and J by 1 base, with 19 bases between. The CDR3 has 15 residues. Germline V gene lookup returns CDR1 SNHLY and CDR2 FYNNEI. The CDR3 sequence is CAILTPGEGQETQYF. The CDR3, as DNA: TGTGCCATCCTTACACCAGGGGAGGGCCAAGAGACCCAGTACTTC.

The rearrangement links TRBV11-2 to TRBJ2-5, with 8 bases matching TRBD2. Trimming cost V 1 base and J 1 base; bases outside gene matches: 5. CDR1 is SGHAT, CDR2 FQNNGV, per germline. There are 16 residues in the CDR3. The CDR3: CASSLGIAGPQETQYF. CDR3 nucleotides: TGTGCCAGCAGCTTAGGGATAGCGGGACCCCAAGAGACCCAGTACTTC. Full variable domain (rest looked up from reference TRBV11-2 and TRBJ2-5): EAGVAQSPRYKIIEKRQSVAFWCNPISGHATLYWYQQILGQGPKLLIQFQNNGVVDDSQLPKDRFSAERLKGVDSTLKIQPAKLEDSAVYLCASSLGIAGPQETQYFGPGTRLLVL.